The clone carrying this T cell receptor (beta chain) was seen at least ten times. Losses at the gene ends were 4 bases for V and 3 bases for J; bases not matched to a gene: 5. CDR1 and CDR2 (germline): SGHNT, YYREEE (reference sequence). The CDR3 loop spans 14 amino acids. TCRdb analysed the reads with MiXCR anew, one entry per CDR3 protein. The sample shows 85,000 to 120,000 distinct CDR3 sequences, 16% of them seen only once. This entry is derived from a study of T cell repertoires in cytomegalovirus infection. V usage is TRBV5-4 and J usage is TRBJ2-3, with 7 nucleotides matching TRBD2. The sequence was obtained from a human donor in good health (CMV status not recorded). Some clones in this sample may be carry-over from other donors' samples. Material for sequencing was PBMCs. CDR3 sequence: CASSRGLETDTQYF. The CDR3, as DNA: TGTGCCAGCAGCCGCGGACTAGAGACAGATACGCAGTATTTT.